The rows below give T cell receptor beta chains drawn from one sample of a study of blood T cell repertoires in COVID-19. The protocol was immunoSEQ multiplex PCR, while the TCRdb copy is restricted to in-frame clones and leaves out a portion. The data contain over 200,000 clones, around 80% of them singletons. The sequenced material came from peripheral blood. These receptors all stem from a woman of 80 years or more with COVID-19, enrolled during active disease. Both conserved end residues are part of each CDR3. Each record gives: D gene, J gene, V gene, clone size, CDR3 protein, CDR3 DNA. A D gene is named only where the DNA matches it firmly. Rows may omit the clone size; those that give it use once, few, many or a size class.

>TRBD1|TRBJ1-4|TRBV9|-
CASSQGTGGNEKLFF
TGTGCCAGCAGCCAAGGGACAGGAGGAAATGAAAAACTGTTTTTT
>-|TRBJ2-5|TRBV11-2|-
CASSFIAEETQYF
TGTGCCAGCAGCTTTATAGCAGAAGAGACCCAGTACTTC
>TRBD2|TRBJ2-7|TRBV19|-
CASSITRGSWYEQYF
TGTGCCAGTAGTATTACTCGCGGGAGCTGGTACGAGCAGTACTTC
>-|TRBJ2-5|TRBV21-1|-
CASARTSGEETQYF
TGTGCCAGCGCTCGGACTAGCGGGGAGGAGACCCAGTACTTC
>TRBD2|TRBJ2-7|TRBV5-6|-
CASSLWGGREQYF
TGTGCCAGCAGCCTTTGGGGAGGGCGGGAGCAGTACTTC
>TRBD1|TRBJ2-5|TRBV29-1|-
CSVDGQAETQYF
TGCAGCGTTGACGGACAGGCAGAGACCCAGTACTTC
>TRBD1|TRBJ1-6|TRBV5-1|-
CASSATGDNSPLHF
TGCGCCAGCAGCGCGACAGGGGATAATTCACCCCTCCACTTT
>-|TRBJ2-6|TRBV2|-
CASEWGGIGANVLTF
TGTGCCAGCGAGTGGGGCGGGATTGGGGCCAACGTCCTGACTTTC
>-|TRBJ2-7|TRBV20-1|-
CSVDEQYF
TGCAGTGTAGACGAGCAGTACTTC
>TRBD1|TRBJ2-7|TRBV27|-
CASSLQPPRTGWGEQYF
TGTGCCAGCAGTTTACAACCACCTCGGACAGGGTGGGGCGAGCAGTACTTC
>TRBD1|TRBJ2-5|TRBV4-1|-
CASSHPGQGRETQYF
TGCGCCAGCAGCCACCCCGGACAGGGGAGAGAGACCCAGTACTTC
>-|TRBJ1-2|TRBV6-5|-
CAATPMEGYTF
TGTGCCGCGACGCCGATGGAGGGCTACACCTTC
>TRBD1|TRBJ2-1|TRBV5-4|once
CASSFDRGSYNEQFF
TGTGCCAGCAGCTTCGACAGGGGCTCCTACAATGAGCAGTTCTTC
>-|TRBJ2-7|TRBV3-1/TRBV3-2|-
CASSQGGTYSYEQYF
TGTGCCAGCAGCCAAGGGGGGACATACTCCTACGAGCAGTACTTC
>-|TRBJ2-1|TRBV7-3|-
CASSPVADSYNEQFF
TGTGCCAGCAGCCCCGTTGCGGACTCCTACAATGAGCAGTTCTTC
>-|TRBJ2-5|TRBV18|-
CASSPGRGAQETQYF
TGTGCCAGCTCACCAGGACGCGGGGCCCAAGAGACCCAGTACTTC
>-|TRBJ2-3|TRBV5-1|-
CASSFGSSDTQYF
TGCGCCAGCAGCTTCGGGAGTTCAGATACGCAGTATTTT
>TRBD1|TRBJ1-2|TRBV12-3/TRBV12-4|-
CASSFDRDGYTF
TGTGCCAGCAGTTTCGACAGGGATGGCTACACCTTC
>-|TRBJ1-2|TRBV5-1|once
CASSLAGDYGYTF
TGCGCCAGCAGCTTGGCGGGGGACTATGGCTACACCTTC
>-|TRBJ1-4|TRBV9|once
CASSVDQTNEKLFF
TGTGCCAGCAGCGTAGACCAGACTAATGAAAAACTGTTTTTT
>TRBD1|TRBJ1-2|TRBV6-5|-
CASSLGGGGTPGGYTF
TGTGCCAGCAGTTTGGGCGGAGGGGGCACCCCAGGTGGCTACACCTTC
>-|TRBJ2-7|TRBV7-2|-
CASSFSRSNEQYF
TGTGCCAGCAGCTTCAGCAGGTCTAACGAGCAGTACTTC
>-|TRBJ1-2|TRBV28|-
CASAEHRGGGGYTF
TGTGCCAGCGCTGAGCACCGGGGGGGTGGTGGCTACACCTTC
>-|TRBJ1-6|TRBV27|once
CASSPALSPLHF
TGTGCCAGCAGTCCCGCACTATCACCCCTCCACTTT
>-|TRBJ2-3|TRBV3-1/TRBV3-2|few
CASSRDSGFTAQYF
TGTGCCAGCAGCCGCGATAGCGGTTTTACCGCGCAGTATTTT
>-|TRBJ1-2|TRBV28|-
CASSLSLYNYGYTF
TGTGCCAGCAGTTTATCCCTTTATAACTATGGCTACACCTTC
>-|TRBJ2-2|TRBV12-3/TRBV12-4|few
CASSAGPTGELFF
TGTGCCAGCAGTGCAGGGCCCACCGGGGAGCTGTTTTTT
>-|TRBJ1-1|TRBV6-2/TRBV6-3|-
CASSYLQKVPEAFF
TGTGCCAGCAGTTACCTACAGAAGGTCCCTGAAGCTTTCTTT
>TRBD2|TRBJ2-7|TRBV29-1|-
CSVGTSGGPYEQYF
TGCAGCGTTGGAACTAGCGGGGGACCCTACGAGCAGTACTTC
>TRBD1|TRBJ2-3|TRBV3-1/TRBV3-2|-
CASSRRQGEDTQYF
TGTGCCAGCAGCCGAAGACAGGGGGAAGATACGCAGTATTTT
>-|TRBJ1-2|TRBV5-4|-
CASSPTPGEAYYGYTF
TGTGCCAGCAGTCCGACCCCGGGGGAAGCCTACTATGGCTACACCTTC
>-|TRBJ1-1|TRBV6-2/TRBV6-3|few
CASSYSPPLGGLKNTEAFF
TGTGCCAGCAGTTACAGTCCCCCCCTGGGGGGTTTAAAGAACACTGAAGCTTTCTTT
>-|TRBJ1-2|TRBV19|-
CASKEGLGYGYTF
TGTGCCAGTAAGGAGGGTCTGGGCTATGGCTACACCTTC
>TRBD2|TRBJ2-4|TRBV3-1/TRBV3-2|-
CASSQLWSGGTLAKNIQYF
TGTGCCAGCAGCCAACTGTGGAGCGGGGGGACCCTAGCCAAAAACATTCAGTACTTC
>TRBD2|TRBJ2-5|TRBV7-3|-
CASSSSGGASRETQYF
TGTGCCAGCAGCTCTAGCGGGGGGGCCTCTCGCGAGACCCAGTACTTC
>-|TRBJ1-2|TRBV3-1/TRBV3-2|few
CASSQVGKDYGYTF
TGTGCCAGCAGCCAAGTCGGGAAGGACTATGGCTACACCTTC
>-|TRBJ1-6|TRBV28|-
CASRLGTRRSQNSPLHF
TGTGCCAGCAGGCTCGGGACACGCAGAAGTCAGAATTCACCCCTCCACTTT
>-|TRBJ1-5|TRBV5-4|few
CASSLFGGGQPQHF
TGTGCCAGCAGCTTGTTTGGGGGAGGACAGCCCCAGCATTTT
>-|TRBJ2-2|TRBV5-1|once
CASSPSIGELFF
TGCGCCAGCAGCCCTTCTATCGGGGAGCTGTTTTTT
>TRBD1|TRBJ1-1|TRBV5-1|-
CASSFSTGGYTEAFF
TGCGCCAGCAGCTTTTCGACAGGGGGTTACACTGAAGCTTTCTTT
>TRBD2|TRBJ2-7|TRBV2|-
CASRPTSGTAWEQYF
TGTGCCAGCAGACCGACTAGCGGCACTGCCTGGGAGCAGTACTTC
>TRBD1|TRBJ2-7|TRBV28|once
CASIPDRGYEQYF
TGTGCCAGCATCCCGGACAGGGGCTACGAGCAGTACTTC
>-|TRBJ2-7|TRBV19|-
CASSQQGLHEQYF
TGTGCCAGTAGCCAACAGGGTTTACACGAGCAGTACTTC
>-|TRBJ1-2|TRBV15|-
CATSRGDDRSNYGYTF
TGTGCCACCAGCAGAGGTGATGACAGGAGCAACTATGGCTACACCTTC
>-|TRBJ2-3|TRBV7-3|-
CASGGERSSGTQYF
TGTGCCAGCGGCGGGGAGCGGTCCTCGGGTACGCAGTATTTT
>-|TRBJ2-5|TRBV5-1|-
CASSLAISEETQYF
TGCGCCAGCAGCTTGGCCATCTCAGAAGAGACCCAGTACTTC
>TRBD1|TRBJ2-1|TRBV9|-
CASSVAAQGTGVGDEQFF
TGTGCCAGCAGCGTAGCCGCTCAAGGGACAGGGGTAGGGGATGAGCAGTTCTTC
>TRBD1|TRBJ2-1|TRBV9|-
CASSAGQGAYNEQFF
TGTGCCAGCAGCGCGGGACAGGGGGCCTACAATGAGCAGTTCTTC
>-|TRBJ1-2|TRBV6-6|-
CASTPGDGANYGYTF
TGTGCCAGCACCCCAGGGGACGGAGCTAACTATGGCTACACCTTC
>-|TRBJ1-1|TRBV12-3/TRBV12-4|-
CASSPGGGTEAFF
TGTGCCAGCAGTCCCGGGGGGGGCACTGAAGCTTTCTTT
>-|TRBJ2-2|TRBV5-4|-
CASSSLTVGASGELFF
TGTGCCAGCAGCTCACTGACCGTAGGGGCCAGCGGGGAGCTGTTTTTT
>TRBD1|TRBJ2-2|TRBV7-9|-
CASSRGQFANTGELFF
TGTGCCAGCAGCAGGGGACAGTTCGCGAACACCGGGGAGCTGTTTTTT